This entry describes one TCR beta chain. This specimen comes from a study of blood T cell repertoires in COVID-19. Study summary: Acute-phase and convalescent COVID-19 samples originated in the United States, Italy and Spain.

The V end lost 1 base, the J end lost 11 bases, and 17 bases lay between the germline ends. The V gene's germline CDR1 is MGHRA and CDR2 YSYEKL. The CDR3 consists of 14 residues. Authors' methods: It was from reference gene primer amplification that nucleated cell counts were estimated. The table came from immunoSEQ multiplex PCR; TCRdb's copy has only in-frame clones and leaves some out. That table furnishes V, J and clone size, whereas the DNA furnished D and trimming. The data contain some 31,000 clones, around 73% of them singletons. The source of this sequence is a woman aged 55-75 years with acute or convalescent COVID-19. This sequence joins TRBV4-1 and TRBJ1-1; D uncertain. The specimen was peripheral blood. Here the CDR3 reads CASSQGRTFYYAFF. For the CDR3, the DNA is TGCGCCAGCAGCCAAGGACGGACTTTCTACTATGCTTTCTTT.